The T cell receptor (beta chain) described here comes from a study of T cell responses to AZD1222 COVID-19 vaccine. Study outcomes and limitations: Clonal diversity may have been underestimated, and the donors were mostly white British, with more females than males. Dominant at 160-218 and 743-854, vaccine-associated CD4 TCRs also spanned spike. A reported finding is that nearly half of spike-specific TCRs target unmutated variant regions.

The data were produced by immunoSEQ multiplex PCR, yet TCRdb's version contains in-frame clones alone and is incomplete. The sample holds some 180,000 clones; around 90% are singletons and the top ten take 0.85% to 1.2%. Comment on this clone: What it binds is not known.

Timing groups of about 4 and about 12 weeks for second doses were pooled. Trimming took 4 bases from V and 8 from J; bases not matched to a gene: 6. Germline CDR1 SGHDT, CDR2 YYEEEE. The CDR3 is made up of 14 amino acids. The V and J genes are TRBV5-6 and TRBJ1-2; 12 nucleotides line up with TRBD1. Specimen: peripheral blood, collected 28 days after the second AZD1222 dose. The TCR comes from an adult who received the AZD1222 COVID-19 vaccine. The CDR3 reads CASSLGQGARGYTF. The CDR3 nucleotides read TGTGCCAGCAGCCTGGGACAGGGGGCGAGGGGCTACACCTTC. Full variable domain (outside the CDR3, taken from reference TRBV5-6 and TRBJ1-2): DAGVTQSPTHLIKTRGQQVTLRCSPKSGHDTVSWYQQALGQGPQFIFQYYEEEERQRGNFPDRFSGHQFPNYSSELNVNALLLGDSALYLCASSLGQGARGYTFGSGTRLTVV.